These T cell receptor beta chains were read from a single sample in a study of CD8+ T cells in alopecia areata. Profiled with immunoSEQ multiplex PCR; TCRdb holds only in-frame clones, not every one. In the table there are roughly 150,000 clones, around half of which are singletons. The sample here was CD8+ T cells sorted from blood, taken at week 4, from a patient treated with tofacitinib. Receptors were obtained from a human donor with alopecia areata. Each CDR3 is given with its conserved first and last residue. D genes are given only for firm matches. Clone size appears in some rows only: once, few, many, or a class for an expanded clone.

size | D | J | length | V | DNA | CDR3
few | - | TRBJ2-1 | 16 | TRBV7-2 | TGTGCCAGCAGCTCCCCCCCTCGGACAGACTACAATGAGCAGTTCTTC | CASSSPPRTDYNEQFF
few | - | TRBJ1-4 | 14 | TRBV27 | TGTGCCAGCAGTTTCGGAGGGGCCAATGAAAAACTGTTTTTT | CASSFGGANEKLFF
few | - | TRBJ1-4 | 13 | TRBV9 | TGTGCCAGCAGCGTAGGGGGAGGCGAAAAACTGTTTTTT | CASSVGGGEKLFF
- | - | TRBJ1-1 | 12 | TRBV2 | TGTGCCAGCAGTGGAAGTGGAGCTGAAGCTTTCTTT | CASSGSGAEAFF
few | TRBD1 | TRBJ1-4 | 13 | TRBV2 | TGTGCCACTGAGGGACAGGGGGGTGAAAAACTGTTTTTT | CATEGQGGEKLFF
- | TRBD1 | TRBJ2-7 | 15 | TRBV6-5 | TGTGCCAGCAGGGGGGGACGGACAGGGGACTACGAGCAGTACTTC | CASRGGRTGDYEQYF
- | - | TRBJ2-6 | 15 | TRBV25-1 | TGTGCCAGCAGTGGCCCTGAGGACGGGGCCAACGTCCTGACTTTC | CASSGPEDGANVLTF
few | - | TRBJ1-5 | 14 | TRBV19 | TGTGCCAGTACCCCGACCACGTCTTCCCAGCCCCAGCATTTT | CASTPTTSSQPQHF
few | - | TRBJ1-1 | 13 | TRBV30 | TGTGCCTGGACACTCACAACAAACACTGAAGCTTTCTTT | CAWTLTTNTEAFF
few | TRBD2 | TRBJ2-1 | 16 | TRBV7-9 | TGTGCCAGCAGCAAATTCGGGGGGGATTCCTACAATGAGCAGTTCTTC | CASSKFGGDSYNEQFF
- | - | TRBJ2-2 | 12 | TRBV7-9 | TGTGCCAGCAGCTCGGACCTCGGGGAGCTGTTTTTT | CASSSDLGELFF
- | - | TRBJ1-1 | 15 | TRBV30 | TGTGCCTGGAGTGTTAAGTACGGGGAGGGGACTGAAGCTTTCTTT | CAWSVKYGEGTEAFF
few | - | TRBJ2-5 | 15 | TRBV5-6 | TGTGCCAGCAGAGGGAATGGGGGGGCCGTGGAGACCCAGTACTTC | CASRGNGGAVETQYF